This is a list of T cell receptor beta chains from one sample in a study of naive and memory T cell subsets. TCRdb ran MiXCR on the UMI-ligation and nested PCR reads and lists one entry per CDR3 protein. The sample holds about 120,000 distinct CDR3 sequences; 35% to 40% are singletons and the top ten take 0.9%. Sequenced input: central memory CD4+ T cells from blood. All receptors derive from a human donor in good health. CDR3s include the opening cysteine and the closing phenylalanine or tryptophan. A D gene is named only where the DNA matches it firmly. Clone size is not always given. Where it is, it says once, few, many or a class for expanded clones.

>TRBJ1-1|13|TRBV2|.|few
TGTGCCAGCAGTGATGACCTGAACACTGAAGCTTTCTTT
CASSDDLNTEAFF
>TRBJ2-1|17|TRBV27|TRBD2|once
TGTGCCAGCAGTCGCCGGACTAGGGTTAGCTCCTACAATGAGCAGTTCTTC
CASSRRTRVSSYNEQFF
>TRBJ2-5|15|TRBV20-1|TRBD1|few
TGCAGTGCTAGAGACGGACAGGGGGCGCAGGAGACCCAGTACTTC
CSARDGQGAQETQYF
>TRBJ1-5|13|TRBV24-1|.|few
TGTGCCACCAGTGTTGGGGGCAATCAGCCCCAGCATTTT
CATSVGGNQPQHF
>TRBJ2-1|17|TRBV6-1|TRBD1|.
TGTGCCAGCAGTGACCCCCCGGGACAGGGGCGTGGGGATGAGCAGTTCTTC
CASSDPPGQGRGDEQFF
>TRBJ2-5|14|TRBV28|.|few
TGTGCCAGCAGGACAGGACAGCGGATGGAGACCCAGTACTTC
CASRTGQRMETQYF
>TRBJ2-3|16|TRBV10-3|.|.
TGTGCCATCAGTGAGTACCGGGGACTCAACACAGATACGCAGTATTTT
CAISEYRGLNTDTQYF
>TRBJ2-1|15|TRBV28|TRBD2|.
TGTGCCAGCAGTCTCGGGACTAGCGGGAGTAATGAGCAGTTCTTC
CASSLGTSGSNEQFF
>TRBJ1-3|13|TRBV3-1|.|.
TGTGCCAGCAGCTCGCAGGTTGGAAACACCATATATTTT
CASSSQVGNTIYF
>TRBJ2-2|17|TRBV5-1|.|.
TGCGCCAGCAGCCTGAGACAGATACGCGCGAACACCGGGGAGCTGTTTTTT
CASSLRQIRANTGELFF